The 25 T cell receptor beta chains presented below share a single source sample, sequenced in a study of beta chain features in type 1 diabetes. The isolated RNA, all of it, was reverse transcribed, so expressed TCRB transcripts were what got sequenced. Some clones are missing from TCRdb's copy, which holds only in-frame ones; the method was immunoSEQ multiplex PCR. The data show roughly 380,000 clones, with roughly a fifth seen just once and approximately 0.041% held by the top ten. Sequenced: naive CD4+ T cells from blood. These receptor sequences come from a woman aged 18-35 years in good health.

This clone was detected a few times. CDR3 protein: CASSAQYEQYF. CDR3 in DNA: TGTGCCAGCAGCGCCCAGTACGAGCAGTACTTC. The rearrangement uses TRBV7-9 and TRBJ2-7; D ambiguous. Trimming shortened V by 5 bases and J by 4 bases, and 6 bases separated the two germline ends. This CDR3 comprises 11 residues. Germline CDR1 reads SEHNR; CDR2 reads FQNEAQ (reference sequence).

Turning to this clone: This CDR3 is also generated by other DNA sequences in the sample. The rearrangement uses TRBV15 and TRBJ2-7; maybe TRBD1 (5 bases). CDR3 size: 12 residues. Trimming took 3 bases from V and 4 from J, leaving 7 bases between them. Germline values: CDR1 LNHNV, CDR2 YYDKDF (reference sequence). The DNA of the CDR3 is TGTGCCACCAGCAGGGACAATTACGAGCAGTACTTC. The encoded protein is CATSRDNYEQYF. Filled out from reference TRBV15 and TRBJ2-7, the complete variable domain reads DAMVIQNPRYQVTQFGKPVTLSCSQTLNHNVMYWYQQKSSQAPKLLFHYYDKDFNNEADTPDNFQSRRPNTSFCFLDIRSPGLGDTAMYLCATSRDNYEQYFGPGTRLTVT.

The chain couples TRBV5-1 to TRBJ2-3; 9 bases fit TRBD2. The CDR3 contains 14 residues. Germline V gene lookup returns CDR1 SGHRS and CDR2 YFSETQ. Trimming at V came to 4 bases and at J to 5 bases, leaving 5 bases not matched to a gene. The CDR3 nucleotides read TGCGCCAGCAGCCCAACGACTAGCGGAGATACGCAGTATTTT. It codes for CASSPTTSGDTQYF.

The chain is built from TRBV9 and TRBJ2-2; tentatively, D is TRBD1 (6 bases). CDR3 length: 18 residues. Germline CDR1 reads SGDLS; CDR2 reads YYNGEE. Trimming removed 0 bases at V and 2 bases at J, with 17 bases between. The CDR3 region is CASSVEGKQGLNTGELFF. In DNA form, the CDR3 reads TGTGCCAGCAGCGTAGAGGGAAAACAGGGCCTTAACACCGGGGAGCTGTTTTTT. Complete variable domain (other parts from reference TRBV9 and TRBJ2-2): DSGVTQTPKHLITATGQRVTLRCSPRSGDLSVYWYQQSLDQGLQFLIQYYNGEERAKGNILERFSAQQFPDLHSELNLSSLELGDSALYFCASSVEGKQGLNTGELFFGEGSRLTVL.

This clone was found a few times. The chain combines TRBV7-9 with TRBJ2-1, with D possibly being TRBD2 (6 bases). With 1 base removed from V and 5 bases from J, the gap between germline ends came to 9 bases. Per the germline V gene, CDR1 is SEHNR and CDR2 is FQNEAQ (reference sequence). CDR3 length: 14 amino acids. Written as DNA, the CDR3 is TGTGCCAGCAGCTTAGTGCGGGGCCACAATGAGCAGTTCTTC. It encodes CASSLVRGHNEQFF.

V gene TRBV19 combines with J gene TRBJ2-7, with a weak D call TRBD2 (6 bases). Germline V lookup: CDR1 LNHDA, CDR2 SQIVND (reference sequence). The CDR3 is 12 amino acids. V lost 4 bases and J lost 5, with 9 bases in between. The CDR3 region is CASSSGKDEQYF. For the CDR3, the DNA is TGTGCCAGTAGTAGCGGGAAAGACGAGCAGTACTTC.

This clone was seen only a few times. This chain uses TRBV13 with TRBJ2-7; D remains ambiguous. Germline V lookup: CDR1 PRHDT, CDR2 FYEKMQ (reference sequence). The CDR3 covers 15 residues. Trimming cost V 5 bases and J 0 bases, with 14 bases left between them. Here the CDR3 DNA reads TGTGCCAGCAGCCCAACTCGTGGGCCCTCCTACGAGCAGTACTTC. Amino acid sequence: CASSPTRGPSYEQYF.

The chain links TRBV4-1 to TRBJ1-2, with unresolved D. The CDR3 totals 14 residues. With 0 bases removed from V and 4 bases from J, the gap between germline ends came to 9 bases. Germline CDR1 and CDR2: MGHRA and YSYEKL. The CDR3 loop reads CASSQDISGYGYTF. The CDR3 coding sequence is TGCGCCAGCAGCCAAGACATCAGCGGCTATGGCTACACCTTC.

V gene TRBV29-1 combines with J gene TRBJ2-3, with TRBD1 matching 10 bases. The CDR3 runs 14 residues. J was trimmed by 4 bases and V by 4 bases; bases with no gene match: 5. Germline V gene data show CDR1 as SQVTM and CDR2 as ANQGSEA. Here the CDR3 DNA reads TGCAGCGTTGTAGGTGGGACAGGGGCAGATACGCAGTATTTT. Protein sequence: CSVVGGTGADTQYF.

This clone has only a few counts. The J gene is TRBJ2-7, the V gene TRBV29-1; no clear D gene. Germline assignment: CDR1 SQVTM and CDR2 ANQGSEA. The CDR3 has 12 amino acids. Trimming removed 4 bases at V and 4 bases at J, with 11 bases between. The CDR3 DNA is TGCAGCGTTGGATACAATACGTACGAGCAGTACTTC. This sequence encodes CSVGYNTYEQYF.

This clone turned up a few times. V and J are TRBV19 and TRBJ2-1; TRBD2 aligns across 9 bases. Losses at the gene ends were 5 bases for V and 7 bases for J; bases not matched to a gene: 12. CDR3 size: 16 residues. CDR1 is LNHDA and CDR2 is SQIVND in the germline V gene (reference sequence). Written as DNA, the CDR3 is TGTGCCAGTAGTTCCCTACTAGCGGGCCTGAGGAATGAGCAGTTCTTC. Protein: CASSSLLAGLRNEQFF. The variable domain in full, completed from reference TRBV19 and TRBJ2-1, reads DGGITQSPKYLFRKEGQNVTLSCEQNLNHDAMYWYRQDPGQGLRLIYYSQIVNDFQKGDIAEGYSVSREKKESFPLTVTSAQKNPTAFYLCASSSLLAGLRNEQFFGPGTRLTVL.

This chain joins TRBV11-1 and TRBJ1-2; D may be TRBD1 (5 bases). The CDR3 has 13 residues. The germline V gene has CDR1 SGHAT and CDR2 FQDESV (reference sequence). V dropped 5 bases and J dropped 7 bases, with 14 bases sitting between them. Written as DNA, the CDR3 is TGTGCCAGCAGCGGTGACAGCCTCGGTGGCTACACCTTC. Its protein product is CASSGDSLGGYTF.

This clone was observed a few times. The chain combines TRBV12-5 with TRBJ2-2; D gene unclear. V shed 0 bases and J shed 8 bases, with 7 bases lying between them. The CDR3 spans 13 residues. Germline CDR1 LGHNT, CDR2 FRNRAP. The CDR3, as DNA: TGTGCTAGTGGTTTGGTACCGCAGGGGGAGCTGTTTTTT. Translating gives CASGLVPQGELFF.

The V call is TRBV5-6, the J call TRBJ1-6; D gene unclear. V was pared by 4 bases and J by 10 bases, with 9 bases between. The germline gives CDR1 SGHDT, CDR2 YYEEEE. This CDR3 spans 12 amino acids. CDR3 in amino acids: CASSRGGSPLHF. The CDR3 DNA reads as TGTGCCAGCAGCCGTGGCGGATCACCCCTCCACTTT.

A note on this clone: The junction departs from germline at one end; a sequencing error may be responsible. The chain links TRBV7-7 to TRBJ2-3; TRBD2 agrees at 10 bases. The V gene's germline CDR1 is SSHAT and CDR2 FNYEAQ (reference sequence). There are 16 residues in the CDR3. The CDR3 region has the DNA TGTGCTAGCAGCCCCCGCTGGCTAGCGGGGGTGGATACGCAGTATTTT. Translating gives CASSPRWLAGVDTQYF.

In this sample, this clone turned up a few times. The identical CDR3 is also encoded by other nucleotide sequences in the sample. The J gene is TRBJ2-5, the V gene TRBV30; possible D gene TRBD1, 5 bases. Trimming took off 0 bases at V and 5 bases at J, with 7 bases between the two ends. Germline CDR1 GTSNPN, CDR2 SVGIG (reference sequence). The CDR3 spans 12 residues. Written as DNA, the CDR3 is TGTGCCTGGAGTGTTCAGGGTGAGACCCAGTACTTC. It codes for CAWSVQGETQYF. Looking up the rest from reference TRBV30 and TRBJ2-5 gives the full variable domain: SQTIHQWPATLVQPVGSPLSLECTVEGTSNPNLYWYRQAAGRGLQLLFYSVGIGQISSEVPQNLSASRPQDRQFILSSKKLLLSDSGFYLCAWSVQGETQYFGPGTRLLVL.

In its sample, this clone was seen a few times. The chain recombines TRBV14 with TRBJ1-4; D is perhaps TRBD1 (6 bases). The V gene's germline CDR1 is SGHDN and CDR2 FVKESK. The length of the CDR3 is 14 residues. With 4 bases removed from V and 8 bases from J, the gap between germline ends came to 14 bases. The DNA of the CDR3 is TGTGCCAGCAGCCCGCCCGGGGGGCTAGAAAAACTGTTTTTT. This gives the protein CASSPPGGLEKLFF.

The J gene is TRBJ2-1, the V gene TRBV4-1; TRBD2 is a possible D gene (6 bases). The ends were cut back, 2 bases at V and 10 bases at J, with 21 bases in the middle. CDR3 length equals 16 residues. Germline values: CDR1 MGHRA, CDR2 YSYEKL. The CDR3 region is CASSQTGGGSAGEQFF. CDR3 DNA sequence: TGCGCCAGCAGCCAAACCGGGGGAGGTTCTGCGGGCGAGCAGTTCTTC.

The V and J genes are TRBV19 and TRBJ2-7, with 9 nucleotides matching TRBD1. Unmatched junction bases numbered 8, after V lost 6 bases and J lost 5 bases. The CDR3 has 14 residues. Germline lookup yields CDR1 LNHDA and CDR2 SQIVND (reference sequence). CDR3 in DNA: TGTGCCAGTAGGCCGGGACAGGGTAAGGACGAGCAGTACTTC. Its protein product is CASRPGQGKDEQYF.

This clone was counted a few times. This sequence joins TRBV19 and TRBJ1-1; TRBD1 is a possible D gene (5 bases). The V end lost 5 bases, the J end lost 3 bases, and 10 bases lay between the germline ends. The germline gives CDR1 LNHDA, CDR2 SQIVND (reference sequence). This CDR3 comprises 13 residues. CDR3 DNA sequence: TGTGCCAGTAGTCTCTCCAGGGACACTGAAGCTTTCTTT. Its protein is CASSLSRDTEAFF.

This clone turned up a few times. The chain carries TRBV7-9 and TRBJ2-7, with D maybe TRBD1 (5 bases). Between the trimmed V and J ends, which lost 5 bases and 1 base, there was a span of 6 bases. The CDR3 is 12 residues long. CDR1 and CDR2 from the germline V gene are SEHNR and FQNEAQ (reference sequence). CDR3 in amino acids: CASSRQSYEQYF. For the CDR3, the DNA is TGTGCCAGCAGCAGACAGTCCTACGAGCAGTACTTC.

The chain is built from TRBV6-5 and TRBJ2-7, with a possible D match to TRBD1 (8 bases). Germline CDR1 reads MNHEY; CDR2 reads SVGAGI. Deletions cut 5 bases from V and 0 bases from J, with 14 bases between. CDR3 length: 15 amino acids. DNA for the CDR3: TGTGCCAGCAGTCCGACAGGGGAGGGCTCCTACGAGCAGTACTTC. Its protein is CASSPTGEGSYEQYF.

This clone was seen only a few times. The chain combines TRBV4-2 with TRBJ2-5, with 10 nucleotides matching TRBD2. V gave up 8 bases and J gave up 0 bases; unmatched junction bases: 9. Per the germline V gene, CDR1 is LGHNA and CDR2 is YNFKEQ. The CDR3 covers 16 residues. CDR3 residues: CASGGGTSGDQETQYF. The CDR3 DNA is TGTGCCAGCGGGGGGGGAACTAGCGGGGACCAAGAGACCCAGTACTTC.

The chain has TRBV6-6 and TRBJ2-4; D is unresolved. This CDR3 has 12 amino acids. The V end was cut by 2 bases, the J end by 6 bases, with 5 bases between. Per the germline V gene, CDR1 is MNHNY and CDR2 is SVGAGI (reference sequence). Here the CDR3 DNA reads TGTGCCAGCAGTTACGGCCTAAACATTCAGTACTTC. Its translation: CASSYGLNIQYF.

This clone has a handful of counts. Other DNA sequences in this sample translate to the same CDR3. This sequence joins TRBV7-2 and TRBJ2-7, with a possible D match to TRBD1 (5 bases). CDR1 is SGHTA, CDR2 FQGNSA, per germline. V gave up 5 bases and J gave up 4 bases, with 9 bases separating them. The length of the CDR3 is 12 residues. CDR3: CASSPPGYEQYF. DNA of the CDR3: TGTGCCAGCAGCCCTCCAGGGTACGAGCAGTACTTC.